This T cell receptor (beta chain) stems from a study of beta chain features in type 1 diabetes. Sequencing targeted expressed TCRB transcripts, as all isolated RNA had been reverse transcribed. Repertoires were generated with immunoSEQ multiplex PCR, while TCRdb's copy carries only in-frame clones and drops some. The top ten hold 0.022% of the sample, which has roughly 700,000 clones, roughly an eighth seen once. Concerning this clone itself: Its antigen is unknown.

Study findings and constraints: TCRB repertoires of naive, central memory and Treg cells appeared more similar among patients than among healthy donors. TCRB CDR3s from Type 1 diabetes patients were moderately but significantly shorter in all four CD4+ subsets.

V was shortened by 0 bases and J by 4 bases, with 9 bases between the two germline ends. The CDR3 is 14 amino acids. The germline V gene has CDR1 SGHRS and CDR2 YFSETQ. The chain joins TRBV5-1 to TRBJ2-3; the D is unclear. Source material: naive CD4+ T cells from blood. This clonotype originated in a man between 18 and 35 years old with type 1 diabetes. The CDR3 DNA reads TGCGCCAGCAGCTTGGGACAAAATTCAGATACGCAGTATTTT. The encoded protein is CASSLGQNSDTQYF.